The 30 T cell receptor beta chains below were found in one sample sequenced in a study of regulatory T cells in long-lasting Graves disease. The authors built TCR beta libraries using iRepertoire HTBI primers and Arm-PCR of CDR3 regions. TCRdb reprocessed the multiplex PCR reads via MiXCR and lists one record per CDR3 protein. The table records under 500,000 distinct CDR3 sequences, 20% to 25% of them present only once. Time point here: persistent/refractory GD, antithyroid drugs over 5 years with positive TRAb. The TCR library used RNA extracted from PBMCs. The material was peripheral blood mononuclear cells (PBMCs), obtained when the disease was refractory, from a patient treated with antithyroid drugs. These receptors were taken from a female donor with Graves disease.

This chain links TRBV28 with TRBJ2-4; weak D call: TRBD1 (7 bases). Trimming stripped 6 bases from V and 8 bases from J, with 20 bases between. Per germline, CDR1 MDHEN and CDR2 SYDVKM. The CDR3 spans 15 residues. The CDR3 spells CASSKPDREVDIQYF. The CDR3 DNA sequence: TGTGCCAGCAGCAAACCAGACAGGGAGGTGGACATTCAGTACTTC. The full variable domain, with the rest looked up from reference TRBV28 and TRBJ2-4, is DVKVTQSSRYLVKRTGEKVFLECVQDMDHENMFWYRQDPGLGLRLIYFSYDVKMKEKGDIPEGYSVSREKKERFSLILESASTNQTSMYLCASSKPDREVDIQYFGAGTRLSVL.

Ten or more counts support this clonotype. The rearrangement joins TRBV7-2 to TRBJ2-7, with D unclear. The V gene's germline CDR1 is SGHTA and CDR2 FQGNSA. Trimming removed 7 bases at V and 2 bases at J, with 9 bases between. This CDR3 is built from 12 residues. In DNA form, the CDR3 reads TGTGCCAGCAACTCTAACACCTACGAGCAGTACTTC. Encoded protein: CASNSNTYEQYF.

This clonotype has ten or more counts. V gene TRBV27 combines with J gene TRBJ1-2; TRBD1 might be the D (5 bases). The V end lost 6 bases, the J end lost 3 bases, and 23 bases lay between the germline ends. This CDR3 contains 17 residues. The germline gives CDR1 MNHEY, CDR2 SMNVEV (reference sequence). The CDR3 reads CASSLVYRGKRYYGYTF. In DNA, the CDR3 is TGTGCCAGCAGCCTAGTCTACCGGGGCAAGAGGTACTATGGCTACACCTTC.

There are many counts of this clonotype. The rearrangement joins TRBV3-1 to TRBJ2-5; D remains ambiguous. This CDR3 comprises 14 residues. CDR1 and CDR2 (germline): LGHDT, YNNKEL (reference sequence). V was shortened by 4 bases and J by 10 bases, with 19 bases between the two germline ends. The CDR3 here is CASSPAASANVQYF. The CDR3 nucleotides are TGTGCCAGCAGCCCCGCCGCGAGCGCCAACGTCCAGTACTTC.

Details on this clonotype: One end of the junction fails to match germline, which may point to a read error. The rearrangement uses TRBV28 and TRBJ2-7; tentatively, D is TRBD2 (5 bases). CDR1 MDHEN and CDR2 SYDVKM come from the germline V gene. The length of the CDR3 is 13 residues. CDR3 residues: CASSPSSMLAKHF. The DNA of the CDR3 is TGTGCCAGCAGTCCATCCTCCATGCTAGCCAAGCACTTC.

In this sample, this clonotype turned up a few times. This sequence joins TRBV19 and TRBJ2-5; TRBD2 might be the D (5 bases). CDR1 is LNHDA and CDR2 is SQIVND in the germline V gene (reference sequence). The CDR3 consists of 15 residues. V gave up 4 bases and J gave up 2 bases, with 14 bases separating them. CDR3: CASSTTGWGQETQYF. The CDR3 DNA reads TGTGCCAGTAGTACCACGGGATGGGGACAAGAGACCCAGTACTTC.

This chain joins TRBV6-1 and TRBJ2-7; 11 positions match TRBD1. This CDR3 is 14 amino acids long. Germline V gene lookup returns CDR1 MNHNS and CDR2 SASEGT. Losses at the gene ends were 5 bases for V and 5 bases for J; bases not matched to a gene: 5. The CDR3 DNA is TGTGCCAGCAGTACCGGACAGGGGGCCCACGAGCAGTACTTC. The encoded protein is CASSTGQGAHEQYF.

The rearrangement uses TRBV7-2 and TRBJ1-1; TRBD1 might be the D (6 bases). Germline V gives CDR1 SGHTA, CDR2 FQGNSA. Between the trimmed V and J ends, which lost 5 bases and 6 bases, there was a span of 19 bases. The CDR3 is made up of 15 amino acids. The chain's CDR3 is CASSPSRGLVSEAFF. The CDR3, as DNA: TGTGCCAGCAGCCCTTCCCGGGGGCTTGTCTCTGAAGCTTTCTTT.

This clonotype was seen repeatedly, ten times or more. The gene calls are TRBV29-1 and TRBJ2-5, with 7 bases identical to TRBD1. J gave up 4 bases and V 3 bases, and 2 bases lay outside the gene matches. The CDR3 extends over 12 amino acids. Germline V gene lookup returns CDR1 SQVTM and CDR2 ANQGSEA. The CDR3 here is CSVETGTETQYF. In DNA, the CDR3 is TGCAGCGTTGAGACAGGGACAGAGACCCAGTACTTC.

The sample holds many counts of this clonotype. This chain links TRBV6-5 with TRBJ2-5; 10 bases agree with TRBD2. This CDR3 is 16 amino acids long. The germline V gene has CDR1 MNHEY and CDR2 SVGAGI. Losses at the gene ends were 4 bases for V and 4 bases for J; bases not matched to a gene: 9. The CDR3, as DNA: TGTGCCAGCAGTTCACCGGCTAGCGGGAGTCGAGAGACCCAGTACTTC. The encoded protein is CASSSPASGSRETQYF.

This clonotype was found a few times. V gene TRBV7-2 combines with J gene TRBJ1-3; TRBD1 might be the D (5 bases). This CDR3 region has 14 residues. The ends were cut back, 5 bases at V and 4 bases at J, with 12 bases in the middle. CDR1 is SGHTA and CDR2 is FQGNSA in the germline V gene. CDR3 nucleotides: TGTGCCAGCAGCCTTTCCAGGGCAGGAAACACCATATATTTT. Translating gives CASSLSRAGNTIYF.

This chain uses TRBV7-3 with TRBJ2-1; TRBD2 is a possible D gene (5 bases). This CDR3 is built from 14 residues. V dropped 5 bases and J dropped 7 bases, with 15 bases sitting between them. Germline CDR1 SGHTA, CDR2 FQGTGA. CDR3: CASSPREGRNEQFF. DNA for the CDR3: TGTGCCAGCAGCCCACGCGAGGGCCGAAATGAGCAGTTCTTC.

At least ten counts were recorded for this clonotype. The chain has TRBV6-1 and TRBJ1-4, with D hard to call. V shed 7 bases and J shed 7 bases, with 13 bases lying between them. The germline V gene encodes CDR1 MNHNS and CDR2 SASEGT. The CDR3 extends over 13 amino acids. The CDR3 coding sequence is TGTGCCAGCATATCGGGGATTGGTGAAAAACTGTTTTTT. Amino acid sequence: CASISGIGEKLFF.

This clonotype was seen only a few times. The gene calls are TRBV6-1 and TRBJ2-5; D gene unclear. Per the germline V gene, CDR1 is MNHNS and CDR2 is SASEGT. The CDR3 totals 11 residues. Trimming took off 10 bases at V and 5 bases at J, with 11 bases between the two ends. The chain's CDR3 is CAIRAGETQYF. For the CDR3, the DNA is TGTGCCATCAGAGCTGGGGAGACCCAGTACTTC.

Comment on this clonotype: The junction and the germline gene differ at one end; a read error may be behind it. V gene TRBV12-5 combines with J gene TRBJ1-5; 7 bases fit TRBD1. From germline, CDR1 is LGHNT and CDR2 FRNRAP. The CDR3 spans 15 residues. CDR3 sequence reads: CAGGFQGQGDQPQHF. As DNA, the CDR3 is TGTGCTGGTGGTTTTCAGGGGCAGGGGGACCAGCCCCAGCATTTT.

In this sample, this clonotype turned up a few times. The chain has TRBV7-9 and TRBJ2-7; TRBD2 is a possible D gene (6 bases). This CDR3 has 12 residues. Germline CDR1 SEHNR, CDR2 FQNEAQ (reference sequence). V lost 3 bases, J lost 7 bases, and 10 bases lay in between. CDR3 amino acids: CASSFGGKEQYF. CDR3 coding DNA: TGTGCCAGCAGCTTCGGAGGGAAAGAGCAGTACTTC.

Points on this clonotype: A read error is possible here, since a much larger clone lies one base away. This chain uses TRBV6-1 with TRBJ1-2; 9 nucleotides agree with TRBD1. Germline V gives CDR1 MNHNS, CDR2 SASEGT. CDR3 size: 13 residues. The CDR3 nucleotides are TGTACCAGCAGTCGGGACAGGGTAGATGGCTACACCTTC. Encoded protein: CTSSRDRVDGYTF.

There are many counts of this clonotype. The genes are TRBV6-2 or TRBV6-3 and TRBJ2-4, with a tentative D call TRBD1 (7 bases). The germline V and J ends were trimmed by 5 bases and 0 bases, with 14 bases remaining between them. The CDR3 runs 16 residues. Germline CDR1 reads MNHEY; CDR2 reads SVGEGT. CDR3: CASSRQGGLAKNIQYF. In DNA, the CDR3 is TGTGCCAGCAGTCGTCAGGGGGGCTTAGCCAAAAACATTCAGTACTTC.

The rearrangement joins TRBV6-5 to TRBJ2-2; 7 nucleotides match TRBD2. The CDR3 sequence is 15 residues long. Per germline, CDR1 MNHEY and CDR2 SVGAGI. J gave up 3 bases and V 3 bases, and 4 bases lay outside the gene matches. CDR3 in DNA: TGTGCCAGCAGTTATCTGGGACTACACACCGGGGAGCTGTTTTTT. Its translation is CASSYLGLHTGELFF.

The chain combines TRBV5-1 with TRBJ2-7; 10 positions match TRBD2. V was pared by 0 bases and J by 2 bases, with 14 bases of the junction left unmatched. The CDR3 runs to 19 residues. Per the germline V gene, CDR1 is SGHRS and CDR2 is YFSETQ. CDR3 region: CASSLAIVSGLAVPYEQYF. Written as DNA, the CDR3 is TGCGCCAGCAGCTTGGCCATCGTCTCAGGACTAGCGGTTCCCTACGAGCAGTACTTC.

The V and J genes are TRBV29-1 and TRBJ2-7, with TRBD2 identical over 7 bases. Germline V CDR1 and CDR2: SQVTM, ANQGSEA. This CDR3 has 12 amino acids. Trimming took 7 bases from V and 3 from J; bases not matched to a gene: 6. The CDR3 spells CSGGGGVYEQYF. CDR3 nucleotides: TGCAGCGGGGGGGGGGGGGTCTACGAGCAGTACTTC.

The chain is built from TRBV5-1 and TRBJ2-7; D uncertain. This CDR3 has 13 amino acids. Trimming removed 0 bases from V and 7 bases from J, with 11 bases in between. Germline-derived CDR1 and CDR2 are SGHRS and YFSETQ. CDR3 in DNA: TGCGCCAGCAGCTTGGCGGCCCACCGGGAGCAGTACTTC. Translated, it gives CASSLAAHREQYF.

This clonotype has just a few counts. The chain links TRBV4-3 to TRBJ1-4; the match to TRBD1 covers 7 bases. V lost 4 bases to trimming and J lost 6 bases; unmatched junction nucleotides: 5. The length of the CDR3 is 14 residues. Germline V lookup: CDR1 LGHNA, CDR2 YSLEER. CDR3 sequence (DNA): TGCGCCAGCAGCCTCGGGAGGGGGCATGAAAAACTGTTTTTT. Its translation is CASSLGRGHEKLFF.

This clonotype has more than one count but fewer than ten. This chain's CDR3 is CSAARLVAYEQYF. DNA for the CDR3: TGCAGTGCCGCCAGACTAGTCGCCTACGAGCAGTACTTC. The rearrangement joins TRBV20-1 to TRBJ2-7, with D possibly TRBD2 on 6 matching bases. Between the trimmed V and J ends, which lost 6 bases and 2 bases, there was a span of 14 bases. From germline, CDR1 is DFQATT and CDR2 SNEGSKA (reference sequence). The CDR3 runs to 13 residues.

V is TRBV5-4 and J is TRBJ2-4; 8 bases map to TRBD1. V lost 2 bases, J lost 2 bases, and 9 bases stayed unmatched. Germline CDR1 and CDR2: SGHNT and YYREEE (reference sequence). The CDR3 consists of 17 residues. The CDR3 spells CASSLGGQVISKNIQYF. CDR3 coding DNA: TGTGCCAGCAGCTTAGGGGGACAGGTTATTTCCAAAAACATTCAGTACTTC.

This clonotype was observed a few times. The DNA for the CDR3 is TGTGCCAGCAGGCCAAGAGGTGGGACGAGTACTGAAGCTTTCTTT. Translation gives CASRPRGGTSTEAFF. The genes are TRBV3-1 and TRBJ1-1; maybe TRBD1 (5 bases). The length of the CDR3 is 15 residues. Between the trimmed V and J ends, which lost 6 bases and 5 bases, there was a span of 19 bases. Per the germline V gene, CDR1 is LGHDT and CDR2 is YNNKEL (reference sequence).

The chain uses TRBV18 and TRBJ1-2; D not resolved. The CDR3 is 13 residues long. Deletions cut 3 bases from V and 8 bases from J, with 13 bases between. The germline V gene has CDR1 KGHSH and CDR2 LQKENI. The CDR3 DNA sequence: TGTGCCAGCTCACCTGATAGATGGAACGGCTACACCTTC. Encoded protein: CASSPDRWNGYTF.

This clonotype appeared many times. V is TRBV11-2 and J is TRBJ2-7, with D possibly TRBD1 on 6 matching bases. V gave up 5 bases and J gave up 0 bases, with 14 bases separating them. The CDR3 consists of 15 residues. Germline V gene data show CDR1 as SGHAT and CDR2 as FQNNGV. CDR3 amino acids: CASSVSTGRSYEQYF. CDR3 nucleotide sequence: TGTGCCAGCAGCGTCTCGACAGGCCGCTCCTACGAGCAGTACTTC.

This clonotype came up many times. The rearrangement uses TRBV28 and TRBJ1-2; possibly TRBD1 for D (5 bases). This CDR3 is built from 15 residues. The germline V and J ends were trimmed by 5 bases and 1 base, with 14 bases remaining between them. Germline V gene sequence: CDR1 MDHEN, CDR2 SYDVKM. The CDR3 DNA reads as TGTGCCAGCAGTCCTTCGCGGACAATTAACTATGGCTACACCTTC. The encoded protein is CASSPSRTINYGYTF.

This clonotype was recorded at least ten times. This rearrangement joins TRBV2 to TRBJ1-2; TRBD1 might be the D (6 bases). V lost 5 bases, J lost 4 bases, and 11 bases lay in between. The CDR3 covers 13 residues. Per the germline V gene, CDR1 is SNHLY and CDR2 is FYNNEI. DNA of the CDR3: TGTGCCAGCAGTATAACAGGGCCCTATGGCTACACCTTC. Translating gives CASSITGPYGYTF.